The T cell receptor (beta chain) described here comes from a study of a mutant IDH1 vaccine in newly diagnosed glioma. For the study at large: Vaccine dosing followed radiotherapy by 4-6 weeks, or accompanied temozolomide cycles. Patients were pretreated with radiotherapy, temozolomide, or both, mostly both. Study conclusions and caveats: Patients showed vaccine-induced immune responses at a rate of about 93%.

The germline V and J ends were trimmed by 4 bases and 0 bases, with 11 bases remaining between them. CDR3 length equals 14 residues. The germline V gene has CDR1 SGHRS and CDR2 YFSETQ. Repertoires were generated with immunoSEQ multiplex PCR, while TCRdb's copy carries only in-frame clones and drops some. The repertoire holds fewer than 35,000 clones, with around 80% as singletons. Turning to this clone: Its antigen is as yet unknown.

Time point reported: week 11, during vaccination. Doses comprised 300 ug of mutant IDH1 20-mer peptide each, plus topical imiquimod. The study enrolled donors with new WHO grade 3 or 4 IDH1-mutant, ATRX-lost astrocytomas. The sequence derives from a man under 40 with glioma. The chain has TRBV5-1 and TRBJ2-7, with D hard to call. This specimen was PBMCs, taken from a glioma patient whose treatment included an IDH1 peptide vaccine. DNA of the CDR3: TGCGCCAGCAGCGATGCCAGCTTCTCCTACGAGCAGTACTTC. Its translation is CASSDASFSYEQYF.